This TCR beta chain was captured in a study of blood T cell repertoires in COVID-19. This CDR3 spans 15 amino acids. V lost 0 bases to trimming and J lost 1 base, with 8 bases between them. Germline V gene lookup returns CDR1 SGHRS and CDR2 YFSETQ. Method: immunoSEQ multiplex PCR; TCRdb's copy keeps in-frame clones and lacks some. The data hold roughly 15,000 clones, with roughly 80% observed a single time. This receptor was obtained from a man aged 65-85 years with active or convalescent COVID-19. The chain links TRBV5-1 to TRBJ2-4; tentative D call: TRBD1 (5 bases). The sequenced material came from peripheral blood. The CDR3 is CASSLEPGAKNIQYF. The CDR3 DNA reads TGCGCCAGCAGCTTGGAACCAGGGGCCAAAAACATTCAGTACTTC.